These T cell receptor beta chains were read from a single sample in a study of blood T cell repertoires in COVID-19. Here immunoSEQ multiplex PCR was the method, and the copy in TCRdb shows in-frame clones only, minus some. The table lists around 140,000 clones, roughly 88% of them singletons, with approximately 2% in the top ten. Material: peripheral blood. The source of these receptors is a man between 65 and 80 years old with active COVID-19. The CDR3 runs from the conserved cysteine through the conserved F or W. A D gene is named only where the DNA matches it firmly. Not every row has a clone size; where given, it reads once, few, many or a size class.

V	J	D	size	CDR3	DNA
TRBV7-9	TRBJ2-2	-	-	CASPHQGWTGELFF	TGTGCCAGCCCCCACCAGGGTTGGACCGGGGAGCTGTTTTTT
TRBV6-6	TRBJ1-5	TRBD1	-	CASSLGQGDQPQHF	TGTGCCAGCAGTTTAGGACAGGGGGATCAGCCCCAGCATTTT
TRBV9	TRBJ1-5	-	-	CASSVGQNNQPQHF	TGTGCCAGCAGCGTCGGACAGAACAATCAGCCCCAGCATTTT
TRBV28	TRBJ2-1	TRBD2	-	CASTRLAGEVGEQFF	TGTGCCAGCACGCGACTAGCGGGAGAGGTCGGTGAGCAGTTCTTC
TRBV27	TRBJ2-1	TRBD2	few	CASSLSSGRVNEQFF	TGTGCCAGCAGTTTATCTAGCGGGAGGGTCAATGAGCAGTTCTTC
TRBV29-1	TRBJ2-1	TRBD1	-	CNADRGNEQFF	TGCAACGCGGACAGGGGCAATGAGCAGTTCTTC
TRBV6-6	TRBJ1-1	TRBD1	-	CASSSGTDTEAFF	TGTGCCAGCAGTTCCGGGACAGACACTGAAGCTTTCTTT
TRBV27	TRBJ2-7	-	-	CASSLDPIDYEQYF	TGTGCCAGCAGCCTTGATCCGATAGACTACGAGCAGTACTTC
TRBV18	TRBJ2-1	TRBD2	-	CASSYGGRENEQFF	TGTGCCAGCTCATACGGCGGGAGGGAAAATGAGCAGTTCTTC
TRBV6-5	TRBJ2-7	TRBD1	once	CASSQDRGRNEQYF	TGTGCCAGCAGCCAGGACAGGGGAAGGAACGAGCAGTACTTC
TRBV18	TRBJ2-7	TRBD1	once	CASSPPGTGTYEQYF	TGTGCCAGCTCACCCCCCGGGACAGGGACCTACGAGCAGTACTTC
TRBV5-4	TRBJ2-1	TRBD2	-	CASSSTSGFYNEQFF	TGTGCCAGCAGCTCGACTAGCGGGTTTTACAATGAGCAGTTCTTC
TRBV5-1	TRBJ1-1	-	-	CASSPGRGSEAFF	TGCGCCAGCAGCCCTGGGAGGGGTTCTGAAGCTTTCTTT
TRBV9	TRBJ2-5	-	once	CASSLRQPQETQYF	TGTGCCAGCAGCCTGAGACAGCCACAAGAGACCCAGTACTTC
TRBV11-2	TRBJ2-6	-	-	CASSFLTGEGPGANVLTF	TGTGCCAGCAGCTTCCTTACGGGGGAAGGGCCTGGGGCCAACGTCCTGACTTTC
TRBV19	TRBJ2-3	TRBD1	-	CASNRGSTDTQYF	TGTGCCAGTAACAGGGGGAGCACAGATACGCAGTATTTT
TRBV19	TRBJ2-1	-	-	CASRITADEGGQFF	TGTGCCAGTAGGATTACCGCGGACGAAGGGGGGCAGTTCTTC
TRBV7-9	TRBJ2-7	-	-	CASSLGPYYEQYF	TGTGCCAGCAGCTTAGGGCCTTACTACGAGCAGTACTTC
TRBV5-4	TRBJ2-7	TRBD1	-	CASSLDRGAYEQYF	TGTGCCAGCAGCTTGGACAGGGGGGCCTACGAGCAGTACTTC
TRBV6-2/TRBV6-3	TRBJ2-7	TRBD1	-	CASSYSGDRDEQYF	TGTGCCAGCAGTTACTCGGGGGACAGGGACGAGCAGTACTTC
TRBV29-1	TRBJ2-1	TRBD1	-	CSVEWGHGTGSSYNEQFF	TGCAGCGTTGAGTGGGGCCACGGGACAGGGAGCTCCTACAATGAGCAGTTCTTC
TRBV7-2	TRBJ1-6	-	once	CASSLTGGTVNSPLHF	TGTGCCAGCAGCCTAACGGGGGGGACTGTTAATTCACCCCTCCACTTT
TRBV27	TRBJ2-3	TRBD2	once	CASSQTLAGGSDTQYF	TGTGCCAGCAGTCAGACACTAGCGGGAGGCTCAGATACGCAGTATTTT
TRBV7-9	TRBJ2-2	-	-	CASSPRGTGELFF	TGTGCCAGCAGTCCAAGGGGCACCGGGGAGCTGTTTTTT
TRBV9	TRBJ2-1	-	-	CASSVVSSYNEQFF	TGTGCCAGCAGCGTAGTATCCTCCTACAATGAGCAGTTCTTC
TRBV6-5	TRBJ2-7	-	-	CASRQVSYEQYF	TGTGCCAGCAGACAGGTGTCCTACGAGCAGTACTTC
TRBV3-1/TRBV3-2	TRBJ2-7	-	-	CASSQDGLTYEQYF	TGTGCCAGCAGCCAAGACGGACTAACCTACGAGCAGTACTTC
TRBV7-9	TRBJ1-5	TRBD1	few	CASSLQGNQPQHF	TGTGCCAGCAGCCTACAGGGGAATCAGCCCCAGCATTTT
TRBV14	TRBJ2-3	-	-	CASSQEDYNTDTQYF	TGTGCCAGCAGCCAAGAAGACTACAACACAGATACGCAGTATTTT
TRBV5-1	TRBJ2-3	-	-	CASSTETGDTQYF	TGCGCCAGCAGTACAGAGACAGGAGATACGCAGTATTTT
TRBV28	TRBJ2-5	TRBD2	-	CASSPQGGGIKETQYF	TGTGCCAGCAGCCCCCAGGGCGGGGGAATAAAAGAGACCCAGTACTTC
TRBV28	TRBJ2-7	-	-	CASSLQGGKNEQYF	TGTGCCAGCAGTTTACAGGGAGGAAAGAACGAGCAGTACTTC
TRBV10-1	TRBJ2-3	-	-	CASSESPGATDTQYF	TGCGCCAGCAGTGAGTCGCCGGGAGCAACAGATACGCAGTATTTT
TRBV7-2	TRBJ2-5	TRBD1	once	CASSLGTGTQETQYF	TGTGCCAGCAGCTTGGGGACAGGGACCCAAGAGACCCAGTACTTC
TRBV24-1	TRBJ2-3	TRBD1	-	CATSGQGQGDTQYF	TGTGCCACCAGTGGACAGGGCCAAGGAGATACGCAGTATTTT
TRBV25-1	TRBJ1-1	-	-	CASSAGVNTEAFF	TGTGCCAGCAGTGCGGGGGTGAACACTGAAGCTTTCTTT